These T cell receptor beta chains were read from a single sample in a study of cytomegalovirus exposure and HLA in healthy donors. TCRdb's table, derived via immunoSEQ multiplex PCR, lists solely in-frame clones and lacks some. The table lists about 150,000 clones, roughly 68% of them singletons. The sequenced sample consisted of PBMCs. The receptors originated from a man in his sixties in good health and CMV-seronegative. The CDR3 runs from the conserved cysteine through the conserved F or W. A D gene is named only where the DNA matches it firmly. The size entry is marked missing in some rows and otherwise reads once, few, many or a size class.

size	D	V	J	CDR3	DNA
-	TRBD1	TRBV28	TRBJ1-2	CASSPPRQTRQGSVYGYTF	TGTGCCAGCAGTCCCCCTCGACAAACGAGACAGGGTAGTGTCTATGGCTACACCTTC
once	-	TRBV7-6	TRBJ2-6	CASSLGSGTGANVLTF	TGTGCCAGCAGCTTAGGGTCGGGGACTGGGGCCAACGTCCTGACTTTC
-	TRBD1	TRBV29-1	TRBJ2-3	CSVRQGAGTDTQYF	TGCAGCGTTCGACAGGGGGCCGGCACAGATACGCAGTATTTT
-	TRBD1	TRBV6-5	TRBJ2-7	CASRTGEDYEQYF	TGTGCCAGCCGGACAGGGGAGGACTACGAGCAGTACTTC
once	TRBD1	TRBV7-2	TRBJ2-2	CASQTYRGSGELFF	TGTGCCAGCCAAACCTACAGGGGGTCCGGGGAGCTGTTTTTT
few	-	TRBV2	TRBJ2-7	CASSENGLRGSEQYF	TGTGCCAGCAGTGAAAATGGCCTAAGGGGCTCCGAGCAGTACTTC
-	-	TRBV25-1	TRBJ2-3	CASSVGGGTDTQYF	TGTGCCAGCAGCGTAGGAGGGGGCACAGATACGCAGTATTTT
few	TRBD1	TRBV5-6	TRBJ1-1	CASSPTGGRDTEAFF	TGTGCCAGCAGCCCGACAGGGGGCAGAGACACTGAAGCTTTCTTT
few	TRBD2	TRBV5-1	TRBJ2-1	CASSLFLAGALVGNEQFF	TGCGCCAGCAGCTTGTTTCTAGCGGGAGCGTTGGTAGGAAATGAGCAGTTCTTC
-	-	TRBV5-1	TRBJ2-3	CASSLEGVSTDTQYF	TGCGCCAGCAGCTTGGAAGGGGTTAGCACAGATACGCAGTATTTT
-	-	TRBV6-6	TRBJ1-1	CASKLSGETEAFF	TGTGCCAGCAAACTTTCAGGCGAGACTGAAGCTTTCTTT
-	-	TRBV6-6	TRBJ1-1	CASSSRPGFETEAFF	TGTGCCAGCAGTTCGCGCCCAGGGTTTGAAACTGAAGCTTTCTTT
-	-	TRBV19	TRBJ2-7	CASQGTSYEQYF	TGTGCCAGCCAGGGCACCTCCTACGAGCAGTACTTC
-	TRBD1	TRBV15	TRBJ1-5	CATSPTGGNQPQHF	TGTGCCACCAGCCCGACAGGGGGCAATCAGCCCCAGCATTTT
-	TRBD1	TRBV12-5	TRBJ2-1	CASGLVGQGGYNEQFF	TGTGCTAGTGGTTTGGTCGGACAGGGAGGCTACAATGAGCAGTTCTTC
once	TRBD1	TRBV7-9	TRBJ2-7	CASSQSYPSTGDSYEQYF	TGTGCCAGCAGCCAATCGTACCCATCGACAGGGGACTCCTACGAGCAGTACTTC
-	TRBD1	TRBV19	TRBJ1-2	CASRPERGRRSTNYGYTF	TGTGCCAGTCGCCCTGAGAGGGGGCGGCGGAGTACCAACTATGGCTACACCTTC
-	-	TRBV5-4	TRBJ2-7	CASSLETGDYEQYF	TGTGCCAGCAGCCTGGAGACAGGCGATTACGAGCAGTACTTC
-	TRBD1	TRBV25-1	TRBJ2-1	CASSGRTGGSNYNEQFF	TGTGCCAGCAGTGGTCGGACAGGGGGCTCCAACTACAATGAGCAGTTCTTC
few	TRBD1	TRBV5-5	TRBJ1-5	CASSLGDRDQPQHF	TGTGCCAGCAGCTTGGGTGACAGGGATCAGCCCCAGCATTTT
few	TRBD1	TRBV2	TRBJ2-3	CASRIRRTGLTDTQYF	TGTGCCAGCAGAATCCGTCGGACAGGGTTAACAGATACGCAGTATTTT
once	-	TRBV7-7	TRBJ2-2	CASSLGSTGELFF	TGTGCTAGCAGCTTAGGTAGCACCGGGGAGCTGTTTTTT
few	TRBD1	TRBV29-1	TRBJ1-3	CSVGLGTDGNTIYF	TGCAGCGTTGGCCTTGGGACAGATGGAAACACCATATATTTT
-	TRBD2	TRBV9	TRBJ2-1	CASKLLAGVYNEQFF	TGTGCCAGCAAACTACTAGCGGGTGTATACAATGAGCAGTTCTTC
-	-	TRBV13	TRBJ2-1	CASSPGEAYNEQFF	TGTGCCAGCAGCCCCGGGGAGGCCTACAATGAGCAGTTCTTC
few	-	TRBV4-2	TRBJ1-1	CASSQIEYRNTEAFF	TGTGCCAGCAGCCAGATAGAGTACAGGAACACTGAAGCTTTCTTT
few	-	TRBV5-6	TRBJ2-3	CASSSPGSPSTDTQYF	TGTGCCAGCAGCTCCCCCGGGAGCCCTAGCACAGATACGCAGTATTTT
-	-	TRBV19	TRBJ2-7	CASSISSTAYEQYF	TGTGCCAGTAGTATAAGCTCGACTGCCTACGAGCAGTACTTC
-	-	TRBV9	TRBJ2-3	CASSVAGGPSTDTQYF	TGTGCCAGCAGCGTAGCGGGGGGCCCTAGCACAGATACGCAGTATTTT
-	-	TRBV11-2	TRBJ2-7	CASSLMSEQYF	TGTGCCAGCAGCTTAATGTCAGAGCAGTACTTC
-	-	TRBV27	TRBJ1-2	CASSFTFGYGYTF	TGTGCCAGCAGTTTCACCTTCGGGTATGGCTACACCTTC
-	-	TRBV5-6	TRBJ2-7	CASSLLGTEDSYEQYF	TGTGCCAGCAGCCTTCTGGGGACTGAAGACAGCTACGAGCAGTACTTC
-	-	TRBV11-2	TRBJ1-3	CASSLSLLISGNTIYF	TGTGCCAGCAGCTTATCTCTCCTAATCTCTGGAAACACCATATATTTT
-	-	TRBV6-5	TRBJ1-6	CASSYGRFSPLHF	TGTGCCAGCAGTTACGGTAGATTTTCACCCCTCCACTTT
-	-	TRBV29-1	TRBJ2-5	CSVAAAQETQYF	TGCAGCGTTGCAGCGGCCCAAGAGACCCAGTACTTC
-	TRBD1	TRBV19	TRBJ2-7	CASSIGGQGSYEQYF	TGTGCCAGTAGTATTGGGGGACAGGGTTCCTACGAGCAGTACTTC
few	TRBD2	TRBV11-3	TRBJ2-2	CASSLGRQGGELFF	TGTGCCAGCAGCCTCGGGAGGCAGGGCGGGGAGCTGTTTTTT
-	-	TRBV7-3	TRBJ1-5	CASSLKELPGHVQPQHF	TGTGCCAGCAGCTTAAAAGAGCTTCCGGGACATGTCCAACCCCAGCATTTT
-	-	TRBV7-8	TRBJ2-3	CASSPWTATDTQYF	TGTGCCAGCAGCCCCTGGACAGCCACAGATACGCAGTATTTT
-	-	TRBV5-4	TRBJ2-1	CASSLEGSSYNEQFF	TGTGCCAGCAGCTTGGAAGGGAGCTCCTACAATGAGCAGTTCTTC
-	TRBD2	TRBV11-3	TRBJ2-1	CASSPGGPSGALGEQFF	TGTGCCAGCAGCCCCGGCGGGCCTAGCGGGGCCTTGGGGGAGCAGTTCTTC
-	-	TRBV5-4	TRBJ2-1	CASSLGEGRREQFF	TGTGCCAGCAGCTTGGGAGAGGGGAGGAGGGAGCAGTTCTTC
-	-	TRBV6-5	TRBJ2-7	CASSYSWTTSYEQYF	TGTGCCAGCAGTTACTCGTGGACTACCTCTTACGAGCAGTACTTC
-	-	TRBV6-1	TRBJ1-5	CASLVGGYNQPQHF	TGTGCCAGTCTCGTGGGGGGTTACAATCAGCCCCAGCATTTT
-	-	TRBV7-2	TRBJ2-7	CASSLAQSGSGAPYEQYF	TGTGCCAGCAGCTTAGCGCAAAGTGGGTCGGGTGCCCCCTACGAGCAGTACTTC
-	-	TRBV19	TRBJ2-7	CASSIGRGEQYF	TGTGCCAGTAGTATAGGTAGGGGCGAGCAGTACTTC
-	-	TRBV30	TRBJ1-1	CAWEHRYTEAFF	TGTGCCTGGGAGCACAGATACACTGAAGCTTTCTTT
-	TRBD2	TRBV6-6	TRBJ2-7	CASSPTTVAGSYEQYF	TGTGCCAGCAGCCCAACAACGGTAGCGGGCTCCTACGAGCAGTACTTC
once	-	TRBV14	TRBJ2-7	CASSQSGARREQYF	TGTGCCAGCAGCCAATCTGGGGCCCGCCGGGAGCAGTACTTC
-	TRBD2	TRBV11-2	TRBJ2-7	CASSPLLAGEVQYF	TGTGCCAGCAGCCCCCTACTAGCGGGAGAGGTGCAGTACTTC
-	-	TRBV30	TRBJ2-7	CAWSTDYEQYF	TGTGCCTGGTCTACAGATTACGAGCAGTACTTC
-	-	TRBV27	TRBJ2-5	CASSLNPIREETQYF	TGTGCCAGCAGTTTGAATCCCATTCGAGAAGAGACCCAGTACTTC